The source of this T cell receptor (beta chain) is a study of cytomegalovirus exposure and HLA in healthy donors. The V gene lost 3 bases and the J gene lost 2 bases, with 13 bases spanning the gap. CDR3 length: 14 residues. Germline CDR1 SQVTM, CDR2 ANQGSEA. This clone has just a few counts. Antigen specificity is unknown. With 60 Vbeta and 13 Jbeta primers, the PCR was carried out. Using immunoSEQ multiplex PCR, the repertoire was profiled, and TCRdb retains in-frame clones only, with some absent. This sample carries fewer than 140,000 clones, about 70% of them seen once, and the ten largest clones take about 2.5%. Study-wide results and limits: Reports indicated that the classifier achieved high specificity and sensitivity in diagnosing cytomegalovirus status.

Specimen: PBMCs. The clonotype comes from a female donor in good health and CMV-seronegative. The V gene is TRBV29-1, the J gene TRBJ2-5; maybe TRBD2 (6 bases). In DNA, the CDR3 is TGCAGCGTTGAGCCTGCTAGCGCTCAAGAGACCCAGTACTTC. Amino acids: CSVEPASAQETQYF. The full variable domain, its missing parts supplied by reference TRBV29-1 and TRBJ2-5, is SAVISQKPSRDICQRGTSLTIQCQVDSQVTMMFWYRQQPGQSLTLIATANQGSEATYESGFVIDKFPISRPNLTFSTLTVSNMSPEDSSIYLCSVEPASAQETQYFGPGTRLLVL.